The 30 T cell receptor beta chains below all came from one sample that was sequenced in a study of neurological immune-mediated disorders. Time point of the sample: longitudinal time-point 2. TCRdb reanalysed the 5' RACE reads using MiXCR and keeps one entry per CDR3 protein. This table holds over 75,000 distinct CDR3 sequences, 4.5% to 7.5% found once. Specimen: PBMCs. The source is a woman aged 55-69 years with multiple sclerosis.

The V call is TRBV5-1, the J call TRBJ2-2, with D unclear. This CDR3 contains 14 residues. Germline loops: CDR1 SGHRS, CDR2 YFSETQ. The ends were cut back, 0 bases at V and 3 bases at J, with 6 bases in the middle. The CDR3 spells CASSLGDHTGELFF. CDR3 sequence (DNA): TGCGCCAGCAGCTTGGGAGACCACACCGGGGAGCTGTTTTTT.

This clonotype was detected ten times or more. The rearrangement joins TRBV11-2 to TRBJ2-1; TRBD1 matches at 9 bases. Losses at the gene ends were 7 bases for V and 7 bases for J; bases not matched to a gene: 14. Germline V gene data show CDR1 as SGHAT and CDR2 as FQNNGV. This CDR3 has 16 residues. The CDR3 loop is CASTPGGTGIINEQFF. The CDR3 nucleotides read TGTGCCAGCACCCCAGGGGGGACAGGGATTATTAATGAGCAGTTCTTC.

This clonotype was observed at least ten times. Here the CDR3 DNA reads TGCGCCAGCAGCCATAGACAGGGTTGGGAGCAGTACTTC. Protein: CASSHRQGWEQYF. This chain uses TRBV4-1 with TRBJ2-7; 7 positions agree with TRBD1. The CDR3 totals 13 residues. J was trimmed by 7 bases and V by 3 bases; bases with no gene match: 6. Germline V gene data show CDR1 as MGHRA and CDR2 as YSYEKL.

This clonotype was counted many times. CDR3 sequence (DNA): TGTGCCTCCCAACCCGGGGGGGAGGGAGATACGCAGTATTTT. Amino acids: CASQPGGEGDTQYF. This rearrangement joins TRBV12-3 or TRBV12-4 to TRBJ2-3; 8 bases line up with TRBD2. V was clipped by 11 bases and J by 5 bases; unmatched bases: 12. The length of the CDR3 is 14 residues.

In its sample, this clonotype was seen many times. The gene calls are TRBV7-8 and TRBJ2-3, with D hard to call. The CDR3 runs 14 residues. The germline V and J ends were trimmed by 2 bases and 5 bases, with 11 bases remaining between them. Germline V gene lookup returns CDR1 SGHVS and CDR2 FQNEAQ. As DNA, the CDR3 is TGTGCCAGCAGCTTAAACCCATTGGGAGATACGCAGTATTTT. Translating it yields CASSLNPLGDTQYF.

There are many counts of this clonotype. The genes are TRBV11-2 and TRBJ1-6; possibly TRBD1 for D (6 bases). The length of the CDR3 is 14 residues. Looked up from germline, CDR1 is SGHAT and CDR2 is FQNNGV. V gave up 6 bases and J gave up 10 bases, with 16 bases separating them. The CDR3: CASSDRQGFSPLHF. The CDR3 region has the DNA TGTGCCAGCAGTGACCGGCAGGGGTTCTCACCCCTCCACTTT. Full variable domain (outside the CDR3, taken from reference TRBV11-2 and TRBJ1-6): EAGVAQSPRYKIIEKRQSVAFWCNPISGHATLYWYQQILGQGPKLLIQFQNNGVVDDSQLPKDRFSAERLKGVDSTLKIQPAKLEDSAVYLCASSDRQGFSPLHFGNGTRLTVT.

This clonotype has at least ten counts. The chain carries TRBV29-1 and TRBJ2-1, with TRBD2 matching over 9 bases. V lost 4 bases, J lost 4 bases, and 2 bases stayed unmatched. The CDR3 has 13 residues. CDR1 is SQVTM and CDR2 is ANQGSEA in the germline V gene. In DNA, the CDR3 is TGCAGCGTTGCACTAGCGGGTTACAATGAGCAGTTCTTC. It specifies CSVALAGYNEQFF.

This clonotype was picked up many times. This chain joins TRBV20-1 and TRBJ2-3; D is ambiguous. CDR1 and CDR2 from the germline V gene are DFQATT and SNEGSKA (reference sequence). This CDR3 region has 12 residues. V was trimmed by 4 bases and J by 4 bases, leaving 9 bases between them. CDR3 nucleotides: TGCAGTGCTAAAAAGGAGTCAGATACGCAGTATTTT. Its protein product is CSAKKESDTQYF.

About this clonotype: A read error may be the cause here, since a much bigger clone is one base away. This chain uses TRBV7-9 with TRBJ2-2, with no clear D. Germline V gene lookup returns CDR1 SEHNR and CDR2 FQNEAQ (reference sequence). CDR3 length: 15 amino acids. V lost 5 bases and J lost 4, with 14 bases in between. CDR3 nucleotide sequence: TGTGCCAGCAGCCCAGACGCACAGCGCACCGGGGAGCTGTTTTTT. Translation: CASSPDAQRTGELFF.

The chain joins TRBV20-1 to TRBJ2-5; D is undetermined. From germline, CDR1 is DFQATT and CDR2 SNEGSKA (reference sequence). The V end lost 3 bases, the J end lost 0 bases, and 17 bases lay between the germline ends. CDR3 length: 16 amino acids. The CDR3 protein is CSARLFALDYQETQYF. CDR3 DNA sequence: TGCAGTGCTAGGCTATTTGCCTTAGACTACCAAGAGACCCAGTACTTC.

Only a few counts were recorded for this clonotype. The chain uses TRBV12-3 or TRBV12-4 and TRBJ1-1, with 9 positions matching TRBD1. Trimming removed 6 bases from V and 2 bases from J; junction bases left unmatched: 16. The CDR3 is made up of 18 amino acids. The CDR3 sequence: CASSIGKNTGGRNTEAFF. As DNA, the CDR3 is TGTGCCAGCAGCATAGGAAAAAATACAGGGGGCAGAAACACTGAAGCTTTCTTT.

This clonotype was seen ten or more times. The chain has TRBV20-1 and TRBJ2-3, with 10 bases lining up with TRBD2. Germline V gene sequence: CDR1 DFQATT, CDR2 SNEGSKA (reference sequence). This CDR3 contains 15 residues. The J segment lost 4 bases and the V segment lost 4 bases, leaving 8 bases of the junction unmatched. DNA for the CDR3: TGCAGTGCTAATGGAGCTAGCGGGGGCTCAGATACGCAGTATTTT. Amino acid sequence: CSANGASGGSDTQYF.

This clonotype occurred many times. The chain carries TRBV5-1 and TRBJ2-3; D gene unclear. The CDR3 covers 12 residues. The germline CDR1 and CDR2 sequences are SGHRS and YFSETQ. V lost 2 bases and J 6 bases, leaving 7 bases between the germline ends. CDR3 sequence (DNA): TGCGCCAGCAGCTTTGATGCGGATACGCAGTATTTT. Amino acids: CASSFDADTQYF.

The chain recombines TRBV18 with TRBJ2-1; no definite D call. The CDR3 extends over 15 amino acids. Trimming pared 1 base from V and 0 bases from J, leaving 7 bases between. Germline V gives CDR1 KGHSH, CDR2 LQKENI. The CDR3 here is CASSPQRSSYNEQFF. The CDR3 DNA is TGTGCCAGCTCACCACAAAGGAGCTCCTACAATGAGCAGTTCTTC.

The CDR3 is CASSYSAGPFFTGELFF. CDR3 bases: TGTGCCAGCAGTTACTCGGCGGGACCGTTTTTCACCGGGGAGCTGTTTTTT. The gene calls are TRBV6-5 and TRBJ2-2, with D possibly matching TRBD2 (6 bases). V was shortened by 0 bases and J by 4 bases, with 15 bases between the two germline ends. CDR3 length: 17 residues. Germline values: CDR1 MNHEY, CDR2 SVGAGI.

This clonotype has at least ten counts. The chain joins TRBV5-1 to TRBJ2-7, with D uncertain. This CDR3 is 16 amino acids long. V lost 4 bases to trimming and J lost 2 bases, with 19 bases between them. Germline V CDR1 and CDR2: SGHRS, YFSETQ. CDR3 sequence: CASSPTMDRRTYEQYF. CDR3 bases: TGCGCCAGCAGCCCCACGATGGACCGCCGAACCTACGAGCAGTACTTC.

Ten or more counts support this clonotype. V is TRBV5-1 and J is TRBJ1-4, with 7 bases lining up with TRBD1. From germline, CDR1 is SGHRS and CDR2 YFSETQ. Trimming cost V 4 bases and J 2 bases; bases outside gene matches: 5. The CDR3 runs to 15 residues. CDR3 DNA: TGCGCCAGCAGCCCGGTGACAGGGACTAATGAAAAACTGTTTTTT. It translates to CASSPVTGTNEKLFF.

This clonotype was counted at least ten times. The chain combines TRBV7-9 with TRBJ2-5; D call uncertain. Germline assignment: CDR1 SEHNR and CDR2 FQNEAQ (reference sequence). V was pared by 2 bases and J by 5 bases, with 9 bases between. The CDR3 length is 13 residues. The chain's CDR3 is CASSLTVRETQYF. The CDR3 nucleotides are TGTGCCAGCAGCTTAACGGTGAGGGAGACCCAGTACTTC.

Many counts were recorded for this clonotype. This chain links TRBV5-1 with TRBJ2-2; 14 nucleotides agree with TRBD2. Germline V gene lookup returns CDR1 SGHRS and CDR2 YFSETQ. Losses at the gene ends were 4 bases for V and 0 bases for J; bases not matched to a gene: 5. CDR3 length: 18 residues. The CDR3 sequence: CASSRGLAGGSNTGELFF. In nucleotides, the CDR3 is TGCGCCAGCAGCAGAGGACTAGCGGGGGGCTCGAACACCGGGGAGCTGTTTTTT. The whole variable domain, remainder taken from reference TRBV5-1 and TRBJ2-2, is KAGVTQTPRYLIKTRGQQVTLSCSPISGHRSVSWYQQTPGQGLQFLFEYFSETQRNKGNFPGRFSGRQFSNSRSEMNVSTLELGDSALYLCASSRGLAGGSNTGELFFGEGSRLTVL.

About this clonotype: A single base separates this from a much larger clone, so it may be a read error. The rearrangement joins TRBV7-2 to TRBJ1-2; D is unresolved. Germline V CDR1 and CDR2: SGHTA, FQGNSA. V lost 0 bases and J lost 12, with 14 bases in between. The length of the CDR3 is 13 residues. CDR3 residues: CASSLANSGSHTF. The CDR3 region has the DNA TGTGCCAGCAGCTTAGCGAATAGTGGGAGCCACACCTTC.

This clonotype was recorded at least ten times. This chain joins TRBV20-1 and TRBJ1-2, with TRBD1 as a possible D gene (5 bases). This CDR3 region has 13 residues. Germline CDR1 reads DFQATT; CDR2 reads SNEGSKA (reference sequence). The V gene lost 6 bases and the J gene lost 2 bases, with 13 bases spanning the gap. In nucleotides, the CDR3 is TGCAGTGCCCCGGCGAGGGGAAACTATGGCTACACCTTC. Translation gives CSAPARGNYGYTF.

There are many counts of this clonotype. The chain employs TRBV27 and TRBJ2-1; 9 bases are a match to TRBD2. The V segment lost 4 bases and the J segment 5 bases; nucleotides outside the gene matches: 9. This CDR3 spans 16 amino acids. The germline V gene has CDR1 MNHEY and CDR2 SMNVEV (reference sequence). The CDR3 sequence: CASSSTGTSWDNEQFF. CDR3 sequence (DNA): TGTGCCAGCAGTTCAACAGGGACTAGCTGGGACAATGAGCAGTTCTTC.

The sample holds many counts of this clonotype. Here the CDR3 reads CASSLTGATYEQYF. The CDR3 DNA reads as TGTGCCAGCAGCTTAACAGGGGCGACCTACGAGCAGTACTTC. The chain has TRBV5-5 and TRBJ2-7; TRBD1 matches 7 bases. This CDR3 is built from 14 residues. The V gene end was trimmed by 2 bases and the J gene end by 2 bases; junction bases not matched to a gene: 4. Germline V gene sequence: CDR1 SGHKS, CDR2 YYEKEE (reference sequence).

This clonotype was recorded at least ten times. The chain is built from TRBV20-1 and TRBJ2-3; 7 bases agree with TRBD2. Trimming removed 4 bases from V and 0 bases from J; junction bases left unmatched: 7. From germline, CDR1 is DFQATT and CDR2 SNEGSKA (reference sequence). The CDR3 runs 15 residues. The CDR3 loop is CSAIRLATSTDTQYF. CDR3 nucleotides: TGCAGTGCTATCAGACTAGCAACTAGCACAGATACGCAGTATTTT.

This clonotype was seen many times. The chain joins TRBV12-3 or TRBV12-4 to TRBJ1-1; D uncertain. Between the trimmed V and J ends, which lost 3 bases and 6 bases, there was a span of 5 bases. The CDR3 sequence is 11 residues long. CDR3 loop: CASSFSSEAFF. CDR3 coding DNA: TGTGCCAGCAGTTTTTCTTCTGAAGCTTTCTTT.

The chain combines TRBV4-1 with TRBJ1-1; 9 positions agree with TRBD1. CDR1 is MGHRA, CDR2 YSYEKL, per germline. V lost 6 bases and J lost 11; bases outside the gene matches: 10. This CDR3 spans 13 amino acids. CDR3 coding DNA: TGCGCCAGCAGTGGGGGGGACAGGGACGACGCTTTCTTT. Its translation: CASSGGDRDDAFF.

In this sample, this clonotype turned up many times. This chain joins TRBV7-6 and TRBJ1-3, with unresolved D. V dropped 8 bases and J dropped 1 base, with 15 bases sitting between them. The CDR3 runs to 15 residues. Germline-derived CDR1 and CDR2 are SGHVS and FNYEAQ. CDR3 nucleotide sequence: TGTGCCAGCTCCCACGGCCGGGGTTCTGGAAACACCATATATTTT. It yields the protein CASSHGRGSGNTIYF.

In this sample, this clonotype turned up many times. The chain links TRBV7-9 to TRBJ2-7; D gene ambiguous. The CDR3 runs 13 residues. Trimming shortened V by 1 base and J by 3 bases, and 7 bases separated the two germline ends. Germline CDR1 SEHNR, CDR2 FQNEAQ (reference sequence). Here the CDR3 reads CASSLEVVYEQYF. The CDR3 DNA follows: TGTGCCAGCAGCTTAGAAGTGGTCTACGAGCAGTACTTC.

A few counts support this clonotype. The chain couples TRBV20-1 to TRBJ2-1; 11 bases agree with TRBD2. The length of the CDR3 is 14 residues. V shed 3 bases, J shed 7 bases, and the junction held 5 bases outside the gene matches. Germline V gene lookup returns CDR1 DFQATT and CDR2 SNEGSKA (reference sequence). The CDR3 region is CSASRLAGRNEQFF. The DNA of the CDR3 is TGCAGTGCTAGTAGACTAGCGGGGAGGAATGAGCAGTTCTTC.

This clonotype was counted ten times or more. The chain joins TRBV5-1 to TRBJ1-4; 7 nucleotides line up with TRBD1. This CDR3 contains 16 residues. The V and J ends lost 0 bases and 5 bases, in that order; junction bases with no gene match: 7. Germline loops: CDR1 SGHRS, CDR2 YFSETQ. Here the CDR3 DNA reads TGCGCCAGCAGCTTGGGGCAGGGGGTACGAAATGAAAAACTGTTTTTT. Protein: CASSLGQGVRNEKLFF.